These 11 T cell receptor beta chains were all obtained from the same sample, sequenced in a study of OX40 agonist ivuxolimab in advanced cancers. Using immunoSEQ multiplex PCR, the repertoire was profiled, and TCRdb retains in-frame clones only, with some absent. The sample records 95,000 to 150,000 clones, around 93% being singletons. The sample was CD4+ or CD8+ T cells sorted from blood, taken in a trial of the OX40 agonist ivuxolimab. The receptors derive from an adult with an advanced solid tumor such as melanoma, head and neck, liver or kidney cancer.

The chain has TRBV6-1 and TRBJ2-2; a possible D gene is TRBD2 (5 bases). V lost 5 bases, J lost 3 bases, and 10 bases lay in between. Germline V gene lookup returns CDR1 MNHNS and CDR2 SASEGT. This CDR3 has 14 amino acids. The chain's CDR3 is CASSKLDDTGELFF. In nucleotides, the CDR3 is TGTGCCAGCAGTAAACTAGACGACACCGGGGAGCTGTTTTTT.

V is TRBV6-6 and J is TRBJ2-5, with no clear D. The ends were cut back, 6 bases at V and 1 base at J, with 9 bases in the middle. The CDR3 is 13 amino acids. The germline gives CDR1 MNHNY, CDR2 SVGAGI (reference sequence). The CDR3 here is CASRKQSQETQYF. The DNA for the CDR3 is TGTGCCAGCAGGAAGCAGTCCCAAGAGACCCAGTACTTC.

The V gene is TRBV19, the J gene TRBJ1-1, with 7 positions matching TRBD1. Germline values: CDR1 LNHDA, CDR2 SQIVND (reference sequence). The CDR3 is 16 amino acids. Unmatched junction bases numbered 9, after V lost 5 bases and J lost 0 bases. CDR3 sequence reads: CASSVLPGQLNTEAFF. The CDR3 DNA is TGTGCCAGTAGTGTCCTACCGGGACAGCTGAACACTGAAGCTTTCTTT.

The chain is built from TRBV18 and TRBJ2-5, with 15 bases matching TRBD2. This CDR3 region has 16 residues. Trimming removed 0 bases from V and 4 bases from J; junction bases left unmatched: 0. The germline gives CDR1 KGHSH, CDR2 LQKENI. This CDR3 reads CASSPPGLAGGETQYF. The CDR3 nucleotides are TGTGCCAGCTCACCACCGGGACTAGCGGGAGGAGAGACCCAGTACTTC. The whole variable domain, filled in from reference TRBV18 and TRBJ2-5, reads NAGVMQNPRHLVRRRGQEARLRCSPMKGHSHVYWYRQLPEEGLKFMVYLQKENIIDESGMPKERFSAEFPKEGPSILRIQQVVRGDSAAYFCASSPPGLAGGETQYFGPGTRLLVL.

This chain joins TRBV28 and TRBJ1-6, with a weak D call TRBD1 (6 bases). The germline CDR1 and CDR2 sequences are MDHEN and SYDVKM. The CDR3 covers 15 residues. V was cut by 4 bases and J by 6 bases, with 13 bases left in between. The CDR3 DNA reads TGTGCCAGCAGTTCCCCGACAGGTGTTAATTCACCCCTCCACTTT. Translated: CASSSPTGVNSPLHF.

The chain is built from TRBV20-1 and TRBJ2-7; maybe TRBD1 (6 bases). This CDR3 comprises 11 residues. With 5 bases removed from V and 6 bases from J, the gap between germline ends came to 11 bases. Germline V lookup: CDR1 DFQATT, CDR2 SNEGSKA (reference sequence). The CDR3 bases are TGCAGTGCTTCAGACAGGCGCGAGCAGTACTTC. Translated: CSASDRREQYF.

The V gene is TRBV11-3, the J gene TRBJ2-1; a weak D match, TRBD2 (6 bases). Per germline, CDR1 SGHNT and CDR2 YENEEA. Deletions cut 1 base from V and 9 bases from J, with 13 bases between. The CDR3 runs to 14 residues. CDR3 in DNA: TGTGCCAGCAGCTTAGGAGGGACTCAAACTGAGCAGTTCTTC. It is translated as CASSLGGTQTEQFF.

V gene TRBV5-1 combines with J gene TRBJ1-4, with D perhaps TRBD1 (6 bases). The CDR3 consists of 15 residues. CDR1 and CDR2 from the germline V gene are SGHRS and YFSETQ. Trimming left V 4 bases short and J 2 bases short, with 12 bases between. Written as DNA, the CDR3 is TGCGCCAGCAGCACCGCAGGGGCCACTAATGAAAAACTGTTTTTT. This codes for CASSTAGATNEKLFF. Combining the CDR3 with reference TRBV5-1 and TRBJ1-4 gives the whole variable domain KAGVTQTPRYLIKTRGQQVTLSCSPISGHRSVSWYQQTPGQGLQFLFEYFSETQRNKGNFPGRFSGRQFSNSRSEMNVSTLELGDSALYLCASSTAGATNEKLFFGSGTQLSVL.

V usage is TRBV5-1 and J usage is TRBJ2-3; D tentatively fits TRBD1 or TRBD2 (5 bases each). Trimming removed 4 bases from V and 7 bases from J, with 22 bases in between. Germline V lookup: CDR1 SGHRS, CDR2 YFSETQ. The CDR3 sequence is 16 residues long. CDR3 in DNA: TGCGCCAGCAGCGAGCAGACTGGGGGTTATGGAAATACGCAGTATTTT. It encodes CASSEQTGGYGNTQYF.

In nucleotides, the CDR3 is TGTGCCAGCGGGACGTTTTCCTACAATGAGCAGTTCTTC. This encodes CASGTFSYNEQFF. The genes are TRBV19 and TRBJ2-1, with D tentatively TRBD1 or TRBD2 (5 bases each). Trimming stripped 9 bases from V and 1 base from J, with 10 bases between. This CDR3 has 13 residues. CDR1 is LNHDA, CDR2 SQIVND, per germline (reference sequence).

This CDR3 reads CASSRTESYEQYF. The DNA for the CDR3 is TGTGCCAGCAGCAGAACAGAATCCTACGAGCAGTACTTC. This chain connects TRBV7-9 to TRBJ2-7; D is unresolved. The CDR3 is 13 residues long. V was shortened by 5 bases and J by 1 base, with 9 bases between the two germline ends. Germline-derived CDR1 and CDR2 are SEHNR and FQNEAQ (reference sequence).